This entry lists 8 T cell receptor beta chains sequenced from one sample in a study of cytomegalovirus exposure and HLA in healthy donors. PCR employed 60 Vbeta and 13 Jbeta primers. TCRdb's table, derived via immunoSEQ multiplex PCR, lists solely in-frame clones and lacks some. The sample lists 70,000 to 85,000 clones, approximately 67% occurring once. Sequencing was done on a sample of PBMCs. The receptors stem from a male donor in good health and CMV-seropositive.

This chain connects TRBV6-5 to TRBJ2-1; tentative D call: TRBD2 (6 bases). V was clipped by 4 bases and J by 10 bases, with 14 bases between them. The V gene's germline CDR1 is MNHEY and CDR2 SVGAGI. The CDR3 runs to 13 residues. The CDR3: CASSSGLSPEQFF. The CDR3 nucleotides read TGTGCCAGCAGTTCGGGACTTTCCCCGGAGCAGTTCTTC.

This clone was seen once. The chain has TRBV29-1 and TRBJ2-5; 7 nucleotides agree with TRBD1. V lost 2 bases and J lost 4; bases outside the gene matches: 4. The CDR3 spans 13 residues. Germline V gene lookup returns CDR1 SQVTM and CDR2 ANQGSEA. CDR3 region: CSVEPTGAETQYF. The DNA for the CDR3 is TGCAGCGTTGAACCAACAGGGGCAGAGACCCAGTACTTC.

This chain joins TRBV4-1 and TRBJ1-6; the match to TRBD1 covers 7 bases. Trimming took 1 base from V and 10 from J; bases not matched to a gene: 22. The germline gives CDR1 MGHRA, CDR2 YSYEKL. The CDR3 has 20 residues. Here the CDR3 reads CASSQGLRGRGGLGRSPLHF. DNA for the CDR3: TGCGCCAGCAGCCAAGGCTTAAGGGGGCGCGGGGGGCTCGGCCGGTCACCCCTCCACTTT.

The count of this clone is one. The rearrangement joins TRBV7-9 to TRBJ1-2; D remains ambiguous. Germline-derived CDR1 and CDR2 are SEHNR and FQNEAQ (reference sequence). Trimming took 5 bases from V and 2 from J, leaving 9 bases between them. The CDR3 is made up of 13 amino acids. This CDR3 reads CASSDSGNYGYTF. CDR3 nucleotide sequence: TGTGCCAGCAGCGATAGCGGAAACTATGGCTACACCTTC.

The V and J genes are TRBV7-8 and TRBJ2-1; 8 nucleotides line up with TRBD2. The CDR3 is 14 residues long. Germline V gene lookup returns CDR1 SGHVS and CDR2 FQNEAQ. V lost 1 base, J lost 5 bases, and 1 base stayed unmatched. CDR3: CASSLELADNEQFF. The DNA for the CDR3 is TGTGCCAGCAGCTTAGAACTAGCGGACAATGAGCAGTTCTTC. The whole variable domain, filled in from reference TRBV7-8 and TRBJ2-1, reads GAGVSQSPRYKVAKRGQDVALRCDPISGHVSLFWYQQALGQGPEFLTYFQNEAQLDKSGLPSDRFFAERPEGSVSTLKIQRTQQEDSAVYLCASSLELADNEQFFGPGTRLTVL.

The chain's CDR3 is CASTPQGAGNQPQHF. Here the CDR3 DNA reads TGTGCCAGTACCCCACAGGGGGCGGGCAATCAGCCCCAGCATTTT. The chain combines TRBV19 with TRBJ1-5; 9 nucleotides match TRBD1. Per germline, CDR1 LNHDA and CDR2 SQIVND (reference sequence). CDR3 length: 15 residues. V dropped 7 bases and J dropped 2; count of bases not matched to a gene: 6.

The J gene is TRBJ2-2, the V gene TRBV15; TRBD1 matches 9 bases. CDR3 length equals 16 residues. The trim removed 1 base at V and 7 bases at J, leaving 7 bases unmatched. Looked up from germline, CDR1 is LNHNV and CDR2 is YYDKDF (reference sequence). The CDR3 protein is CATSRVGQGRGGELFF. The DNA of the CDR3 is TGTGCCACCAGCAGAGTGGGACAGGGTAGGGGCGGGGAGCTGTTTTTT. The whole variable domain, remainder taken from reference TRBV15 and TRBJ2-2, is DAMVIQNPRYQVTQFGKPVTLSCSQTLNHNVMYWYQQKSSQAPKLLFHYYDKDFNNEADTPDNFQSRRPNTSFCFLDIRSPGLGDTAMYLCATSRVGQGRGGELFFGEGSRLTVL.

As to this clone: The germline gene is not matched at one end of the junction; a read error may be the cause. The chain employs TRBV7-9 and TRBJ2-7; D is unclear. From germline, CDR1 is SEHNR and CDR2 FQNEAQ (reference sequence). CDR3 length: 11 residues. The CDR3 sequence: CSSSFLYEQYF. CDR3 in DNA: TGTTCCAGCAGCTTCCTCTACGAGCAGTACTTC.